This record covers a single T cell receptor (beta chain). The record originates from a study of blood T cell repertoires in COVID-19. Original processing methods: Cell counts per sample came from amplifying reference gene primers. Data came from immunoSEQ multiplex PCR; TCRdb stores just in-frame clones and leaves some out. From that table come the V and J calls and clone size; the DNA was used to work out D and trimming. The sample lists about 46,000 clones; 75% to 90% were seen once. Trimming cost V 10 bases and J 8 bases, with 14 bases left between them. The CDR3 spans 11 residues. CDR1 and CDR2 from the germline V gene are MGHDK and SYGVNS.

This TCR was recovered from a man aged 50 to 60 with acute or convalescent COVID-19. The specimen sequenced was peripheral blood. V and J are TRBV25-1 and TRBJ1-1, with D unclear. The CDR3 DNA reads as TGTGCCACTCTACGGGGAGGGGAAGCTTTCTTT. This translates into CATLRGGEAFF.